This paragraph covers one T cell receptor (beta chain) sequence. What it binds is not known. Sequence at one end of the junction differs from germline and may be a read error. The authors ran a second PCR of 7 to 11 cycles using a sample-barcoded 5' primer and a J-beta primer mix. TCRdb processed the 5' RACE reads anew with MiXCR; each CDR3 protein has one entry. Among 2 million or so distinct CDR3 sequences listed, 40% to 55% were seen once. The source of the sample is a study of blood T cells in healthy people across ages. This CDR3 has 17 residues. Germline V lookup: CDR1 MGHRA, CDR2 YSYEKL. Study-wide points: Diversity was estimated from one million T cells, and these estimates were considered underestimates.

V gene TRBV4-1 combines with J gene TRBJ1-2; a possible D gene is TRBD1 (6 bases). The specimen was blood. The receptor was isolated from a woman aged 40 to 50 in good health. The CDR3 protein is CASSQLIGRGSNYGYTF. The CDR3 DNA reads as TGCGCTAGCAGTCAACTAATAGGAAGGGGGTCTAACTATGGCTACACCTTC.